The sequence of this T cell receptor beta chain was determined in a study of blood T cell repertoires in COVID-19. Data came from immunoSEQ multiplex PCR; TCRdb stores just in-frame clones and leaves some out. Of tens of thousands of clones listed, around 86% were seen once; the top ten hold 20% to 25%. CDR1 and CDR2 (germline): KGHSH, LQKENI. The V end was cut by 4 bases, the J end by 3 bases, with 25 bases between. This CDR3 is 18 amino acids long. The sequenced sample consisted of peripheral blood. The chain employs TRBV18 and TRBJ2-7, with D perhaps matching TRBD2 (6 bases). The receptor was isolated from a woman older than 75 with acute or convalescent COVID-19. In DNA, the CDR3 is TGTGCCAGCTCACAAACCGTTGGTAGCGGACGATTGGACTACGAGCAGTACGTC. Translating it yields CASSQTVGSGRLDYEQYV.